This T cell receptor beta chain was captured in a study of CD8+CD57+ T cells in acquired aplastic anemia. The study profiled TCR beta VDJ and CDR3 using genomic DNA as template. TCRdb called the reads again in MiXCR, with one record for every CDR3 protein. The data show about 150,000 distinct CDR3 sequences, over 50% seen once. Patients chosen for sequencing had shown CD8+CD57+ cell expansion by flow cytometry. This TCR came from a human donor with aplastic anemia. The specimen sequenced was sorted CD4+, CD8+, or CD8+CD57+ T cells (not recorded which) from PBMCs.

The CDR3 region has the DNA TGCGCCAGCGGGGCAGGGCCCGGGGAGCTGTTTTTT. As protein: CASGAGPGELFF. The chain carries TRBV10-1 and TRBJ2-2, with D perhaps matching TRBD1 (5 bases). The CDR3 contains 12 residues. Per the germline V gene, CDR1 is WNHNN and CDR2 is SYGVQD (reference sequence). V lost 8 bases, J lost 6 bases, and 10 bases lay in between.